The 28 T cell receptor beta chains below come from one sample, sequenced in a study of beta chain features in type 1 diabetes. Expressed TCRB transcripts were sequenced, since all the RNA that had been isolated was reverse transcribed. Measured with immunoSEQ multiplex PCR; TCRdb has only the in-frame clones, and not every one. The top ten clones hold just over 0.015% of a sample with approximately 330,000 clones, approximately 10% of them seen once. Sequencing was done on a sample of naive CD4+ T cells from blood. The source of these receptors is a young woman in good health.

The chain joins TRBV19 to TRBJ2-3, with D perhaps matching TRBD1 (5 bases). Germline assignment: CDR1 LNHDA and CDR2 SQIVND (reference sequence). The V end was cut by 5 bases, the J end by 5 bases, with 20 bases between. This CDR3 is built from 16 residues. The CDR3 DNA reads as TGTGCCAGTAGTCGATTAGGGGTAGGGGCCGGAGATACGCAGTATTTT. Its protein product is CASSRLGVGAGDTQYF.

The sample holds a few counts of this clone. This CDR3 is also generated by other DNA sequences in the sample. CDR3 DNA: TGTGCCAGCAGCTTACAGGCGTACGAGCAGTACTTC. Encoded protein: CASSLQAYEQYF. The V gene is TRBV7-9, the J gene TRBJ2-7, with no clear D. This CDR3 has 12 residues. V was shortened by 2 bases and J by 4 bases, with 6 bases between the two germline ends. Germline CDR1 SEHNR, CDR2 FQNEAQ (reference sequence).

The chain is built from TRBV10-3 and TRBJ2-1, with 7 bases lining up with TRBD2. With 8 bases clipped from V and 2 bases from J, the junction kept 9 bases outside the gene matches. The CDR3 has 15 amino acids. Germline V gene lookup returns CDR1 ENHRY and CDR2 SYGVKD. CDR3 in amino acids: CAIGGPGGAYNEQFF. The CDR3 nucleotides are TGTGCCATCGGAGGGCCGGGAGGAGCCTACAATGAGCAGTTCTTC.

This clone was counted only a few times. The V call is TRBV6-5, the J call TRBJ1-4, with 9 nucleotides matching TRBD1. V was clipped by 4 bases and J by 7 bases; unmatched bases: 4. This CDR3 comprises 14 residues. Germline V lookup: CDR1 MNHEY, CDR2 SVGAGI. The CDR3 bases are TGTGCCAGCAGTTCGACAGGGGGAGTTGAAAAACTGTTTTTT. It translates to CASSSTGGVEKLFF.

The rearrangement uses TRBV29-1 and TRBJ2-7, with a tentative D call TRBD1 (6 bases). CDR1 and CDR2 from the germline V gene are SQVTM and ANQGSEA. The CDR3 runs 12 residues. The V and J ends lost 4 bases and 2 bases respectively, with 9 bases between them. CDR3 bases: TGCAGCGTTGGACAGGTTACCTACGAGCAGTACTTC. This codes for CSVGQVTYEQYF.

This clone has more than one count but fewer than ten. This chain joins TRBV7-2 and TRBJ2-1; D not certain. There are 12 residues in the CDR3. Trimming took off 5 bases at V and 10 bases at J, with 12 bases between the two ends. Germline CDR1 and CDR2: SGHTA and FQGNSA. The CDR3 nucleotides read TGTGCCAGCAGCCCCCTGTTGCGGGAGCAGTTCTTC. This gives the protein CASSPLLREQFF.

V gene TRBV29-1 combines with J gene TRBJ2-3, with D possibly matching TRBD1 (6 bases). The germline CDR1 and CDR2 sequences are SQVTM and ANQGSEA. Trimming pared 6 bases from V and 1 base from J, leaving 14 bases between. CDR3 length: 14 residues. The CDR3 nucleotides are TGCAGCGTGGCTCAGGGGCAGGGCACAGATACGCAGTATTTT. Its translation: CSVAQGQGTDTQYF.

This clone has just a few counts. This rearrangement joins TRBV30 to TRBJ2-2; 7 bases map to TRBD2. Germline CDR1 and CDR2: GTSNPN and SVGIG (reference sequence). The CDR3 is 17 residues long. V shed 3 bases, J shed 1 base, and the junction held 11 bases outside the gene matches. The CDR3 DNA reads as TGTGCCTGGAGCGCTGGAAGAACTAGCGAGAACACCGGGGAGCTGTTTTTT. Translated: CAWSAGRTSENTGELFF.

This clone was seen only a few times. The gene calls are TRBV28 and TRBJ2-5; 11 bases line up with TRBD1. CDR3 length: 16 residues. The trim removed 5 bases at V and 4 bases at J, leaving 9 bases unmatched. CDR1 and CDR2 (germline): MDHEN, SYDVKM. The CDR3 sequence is CASSPQGTGGRETQYF. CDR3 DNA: TGTGCCAGCAGTCCCCAAGGGACAGGGGGTCGAGAGACCCAGTACTTC. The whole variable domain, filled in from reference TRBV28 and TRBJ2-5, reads DVKVTQSSRYLVKRTGEKVFLECVQDMDHENMFWYRQDPGLGLRLIYFSYDVKMKEKGDIPEGYSVSREKKERFSLILESASTNQTSMYLCASSPQGTGGRETQYFGPGTRLLVL.

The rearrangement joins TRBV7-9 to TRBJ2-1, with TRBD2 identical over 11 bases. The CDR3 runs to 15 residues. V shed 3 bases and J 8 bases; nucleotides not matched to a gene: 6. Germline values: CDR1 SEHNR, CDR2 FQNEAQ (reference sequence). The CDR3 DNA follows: TGTGCCAGCAGCTTGTTAGCGGGAGGGATTGATGAGCAGTTCTTC. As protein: CASSLLAGGIDEQFF.

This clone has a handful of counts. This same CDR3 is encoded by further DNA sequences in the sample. CDR3 DNA sequence: TGTGCCAGCAGCTTACAGGGGGTCACTGAAGCTTTCTTT. This codes for CASSLQGVTEAFF. This chain joins TRBV7-2 and TRBJ1-1; 7 bases match TRBD1. This CDR3 comprises 13 residues. The V and J ends lost 2 bases and 4 bases, in that order; junction bases with no gene match: 1. The V gene's germline CDR1 is SGHTA and CDR2 FQGNSA. Using reference TRBV7-2 and TRBJ1-1 for the parts outside the CDR3, the full variable domain is GAGVSQSPSNKVTEKGKDVELRCDPISGHTALYWYRQSLGQGLEFLIYFQGNSAPDKSGLPSDRFSAERTGGSVSTLTIQRTQQEDSAVYLCASSLQGVTEAFFGQGTRLTVV.

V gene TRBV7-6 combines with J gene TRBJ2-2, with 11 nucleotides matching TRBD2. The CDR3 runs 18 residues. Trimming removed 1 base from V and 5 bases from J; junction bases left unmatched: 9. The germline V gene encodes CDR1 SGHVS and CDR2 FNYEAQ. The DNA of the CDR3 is TGTGCCAGCAGCTTAGTTTTACTAGCGGGAGTCGGTACCGGGGAGCTGTTTTTT. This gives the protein CASSLVLLAGVGTGELFF.

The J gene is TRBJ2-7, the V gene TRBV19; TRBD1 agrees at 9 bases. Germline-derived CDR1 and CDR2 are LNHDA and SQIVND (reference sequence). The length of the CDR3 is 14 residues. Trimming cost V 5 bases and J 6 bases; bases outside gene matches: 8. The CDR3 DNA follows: TGTGCCAGTAGTGCCGGACAGGGGAATACCGAGCAGTACTTC. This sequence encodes CASSAGQGNTEQYF.

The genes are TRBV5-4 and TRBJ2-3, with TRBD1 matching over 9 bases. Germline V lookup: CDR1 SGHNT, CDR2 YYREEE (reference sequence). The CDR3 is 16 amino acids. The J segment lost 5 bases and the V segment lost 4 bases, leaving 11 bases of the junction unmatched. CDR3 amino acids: CASSLAPGQGKDTQYF. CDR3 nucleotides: TGTGCCAGCAGCCTAGCGCCGGGACAGGGTAAAGATACGCAGTATTTT.

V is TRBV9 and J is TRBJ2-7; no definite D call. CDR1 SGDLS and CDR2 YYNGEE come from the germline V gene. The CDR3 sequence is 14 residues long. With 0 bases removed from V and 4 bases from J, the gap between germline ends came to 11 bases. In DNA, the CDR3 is TGTGCCAGCAGCGTAGACATGGCGCGGTACGAGCAGTACTTC. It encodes CASSVDMARYEQYF.

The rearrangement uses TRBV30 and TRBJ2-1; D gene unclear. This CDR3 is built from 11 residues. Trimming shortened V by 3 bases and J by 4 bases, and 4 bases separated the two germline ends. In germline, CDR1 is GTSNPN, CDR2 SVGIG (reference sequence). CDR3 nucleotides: TGTGCCTGGAGCGTTTACAATGAGCAGTTCTTC. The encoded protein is CAWSVYNEQFF. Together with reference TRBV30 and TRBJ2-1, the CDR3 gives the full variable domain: SQTIHQWPATLVQPVGSPLSLECTVEGTSNPNLYWYRQAAGRGLQLLFYSVGIGQISSEVPQNLSASRPQDRQFILSSKKLLLSDSGFYLCAWSVYNEQFFGPGTRLTVL.

CDR3 sequence reads: CASSLNPGVPETQYF. For the CDR3, the DNA is TGTGCCAGCAGCTTAAATCCGGGAGTGCCGGAGACCCAGTACTTC. The chain employs TRBV7-6 and TRBJ2-5; a possible D gene is TRBD2 (6 bases). The CDR3 covers 15 residues. Germline CDR1 reads SGHVS; CDR2 reads FNYEAQ. V was pared by 2 bases and J by 5 bases, with 15 bases between.

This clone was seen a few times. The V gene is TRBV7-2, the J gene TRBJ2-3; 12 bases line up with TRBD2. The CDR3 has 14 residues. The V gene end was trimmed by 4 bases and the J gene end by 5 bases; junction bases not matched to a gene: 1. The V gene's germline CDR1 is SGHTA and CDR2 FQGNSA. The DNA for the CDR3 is TGTGCCAGCAGCTCGGGACTAGCGGGAGATACGCAGTATTTT. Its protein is CASSSGLAGDTQYF.

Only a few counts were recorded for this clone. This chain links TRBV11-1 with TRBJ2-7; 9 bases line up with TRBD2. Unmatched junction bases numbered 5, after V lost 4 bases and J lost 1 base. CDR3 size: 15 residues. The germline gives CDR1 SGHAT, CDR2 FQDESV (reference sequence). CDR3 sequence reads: CASSSLAGKSYEQYF. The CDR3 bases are TGTGCCAGCAGCTCTCTAGCGGGAAAATCCTACGAGCAGTACTTC.

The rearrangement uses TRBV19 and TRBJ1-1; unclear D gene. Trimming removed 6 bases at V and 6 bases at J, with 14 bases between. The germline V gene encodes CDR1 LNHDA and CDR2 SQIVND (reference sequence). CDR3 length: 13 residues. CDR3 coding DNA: TGTGCCAGTAGCGCGGGCTGGAGGGCTGAAGCTTTCTTT. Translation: CASSAGWRAEAFF.

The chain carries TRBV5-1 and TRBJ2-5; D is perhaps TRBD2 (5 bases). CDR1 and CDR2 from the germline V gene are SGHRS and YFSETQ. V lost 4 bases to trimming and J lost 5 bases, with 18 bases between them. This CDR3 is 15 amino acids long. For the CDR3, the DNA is TGCGCCAGCAGCCCCCACTCCCGGGGAGAGGAGACCCAGTACTTC. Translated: CASSPHSRGEETQYF.

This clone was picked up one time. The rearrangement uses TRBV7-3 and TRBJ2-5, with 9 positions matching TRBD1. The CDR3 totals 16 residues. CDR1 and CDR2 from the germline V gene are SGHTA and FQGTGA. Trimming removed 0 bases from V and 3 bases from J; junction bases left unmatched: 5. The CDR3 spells CASSLTGTGGEETQYF. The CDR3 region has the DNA TGTGCCAGCAGCTTAACGGGAACAGGGGGCGAAGAGACCCAGTACTTC.

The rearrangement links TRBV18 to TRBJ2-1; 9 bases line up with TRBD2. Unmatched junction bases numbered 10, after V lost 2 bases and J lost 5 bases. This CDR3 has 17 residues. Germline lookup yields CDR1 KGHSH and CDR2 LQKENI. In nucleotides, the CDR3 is TGTGCCAGCTCACCAACGTTAGCGGGAGTGTCCCACAATGAGCAGTTCTTC. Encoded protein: CASSPTLAGVSHNEQFF.

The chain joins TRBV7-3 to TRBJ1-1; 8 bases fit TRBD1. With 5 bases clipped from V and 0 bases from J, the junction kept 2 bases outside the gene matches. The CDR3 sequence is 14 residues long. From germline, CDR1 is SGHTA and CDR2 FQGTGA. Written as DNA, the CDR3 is TGTGCCAGCAGCGGACAGGGTTTGAACACTGAAGCTTTCTTT. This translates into CASSGQGLNTEAFF. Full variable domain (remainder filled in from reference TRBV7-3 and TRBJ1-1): GAGVSQTPSNKVTEKGKYVELRCDPISGHTALYWYRQSLGQGPEFLIYFQGTGAADDSGLPNDRFFAVRPEGSVSTLKIQRTERGDSAVYLCASSGQGLNTEAFFGQGTRLTVV.

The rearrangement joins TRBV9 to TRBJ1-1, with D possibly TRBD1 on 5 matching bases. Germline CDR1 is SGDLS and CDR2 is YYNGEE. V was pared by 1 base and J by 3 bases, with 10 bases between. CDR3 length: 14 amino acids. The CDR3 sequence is CASSVLGEDTEAFF. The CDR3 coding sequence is TGTGCCAGCAGCGTACTAGGGGAAGACACTGAAGCTTTCTTT.

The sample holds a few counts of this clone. The CDR3 DNA sequence: TGTGCCTGGAGTCAATACGTCGGACTAGCGGGGCCAAACTACGAGCAGTACTTC. Translation: CAWSQYVGLAGPNYEQYF. V is TRBV30 and J is TRBJ2-7; 12 bases line up with TRBD2. CDR3 length: 18 amino acids. CDR1 and CDR2 (germline): GTSNPN, SVGIG (reference sequence). V dropped 2 bases and J dropped 3; count of bases not matched to a gene: 14.

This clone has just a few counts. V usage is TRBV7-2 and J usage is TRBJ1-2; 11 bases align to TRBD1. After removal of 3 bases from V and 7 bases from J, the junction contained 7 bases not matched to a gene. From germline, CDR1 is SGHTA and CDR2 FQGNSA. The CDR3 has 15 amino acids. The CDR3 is CASSFAGGQGAGYTF. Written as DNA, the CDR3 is TGTGCCAGCAGCTTCGCCGGTGGACAGGGGGCTGGCTACACCTTC.

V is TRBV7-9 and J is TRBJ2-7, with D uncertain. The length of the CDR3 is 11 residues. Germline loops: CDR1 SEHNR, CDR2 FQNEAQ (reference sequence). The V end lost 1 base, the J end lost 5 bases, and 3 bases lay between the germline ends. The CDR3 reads CASSLVDEQYF. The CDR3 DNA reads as TGTGCCAGCAGCTTAGTCGACGAGCAGTACTTC.